The rows below give T cell receptor beta chains drawn from one sample of a study of spatial heterogeneity in lung cancer. One entry per CDR3 protein results from TCRdb running MiXCR on the 5' RACE reads. The sample consists of approximately 40,000 distinct CDR3 sequences, around 7.5% of them appearing once. This material consisted of PBMCs, taken at surgery. These receptors originate from a male donor with early-stage non-small cell lung cancer. The CDR3 runs from the conserved cysteine through the conserved F or W. The D gene is left open where the match is weak. Size tells how often a clone was seen (once, few, many) or the class of an expanded clone, and some rows leave it out.

V,D,J,size,CDR3,DNA
TRBV20-1,TRBD1,TRBJ2-7,many,CSAPDPGQDSYEQYF,TGCAGTGCTCCGGACCCGGGACAGGACTCCTACGAGCAGTACTTC
TRBV6-2/TRBV6-3,.,TRBJ1-1,many,CASRSPGNDGSRDTEAFF,TGTGCCAGCAGATCCCCCGGCAACGACGGGTCTAGGGACACTGAAGCTTTCTTT
TRBV12-5,TRBD1,TRBJ2-5,few,CASGLVGGLETQYF,TGTGCTAGTGGTTTGGTAGGGGGCCTCGAGACCCAGTACTTC
TRBV7-2,.,TRBJ2-5,.,CASSLGLGKTQYF,TGTGCCAGCAGCTTAGGACTGGGGAAGACCCAGTACTTC
TRBV4-1,.,TRBJ1-2,many,CASSQELQGTAGYTF,TGCGCCAGCAGCCAAGAGCTACAGGGAACAGCTGGCTACACCTTC
TRBV4-3,.,TRBJ1-3,many,CASSQDLAGPGNTIYF,TGCGCCAGCAGCCAAGATCTGGCGGGTCCTGGAAACACCATATATTTT
TRBV20-1,TRBD2,TRBJ2-5,few,CSALPLAGQETQYF,TGCAGTGCCCTACCACTAGCGGGCCAAGAGACCCAGTACTTC
TRBV6-5,TRBD2,TRBJ2-1,medium-sized,CASRRTSTHNEQFF,TGTGCCAGCAGGCGGACTAGCACCCACAATGAGCAGTTCTTC
TRBV5-1,TRBD1,TRBJ1-1,.,CASSQGQGAQNTEAFF,TGCGCCAGCAGCCAAGGACAGGGGGCGCAGAACACTGAAGCTTTCTTT
TRBV7-9,.,TRBJ2-7,many,CASSSPIRTVSTYEQYF,TGTGCCAGCAGCTCCCCGATCCGGACAGTGTCTACCTACGAGCAGTACTTC
TRBV29-1,.,TRBJ2-1,many,CSVRGRPGLPISYNEQFF,TGCAGCGTTCGAGGGAGGCCAGGGCTACCAATATCTTACAATGAGCAGTTCTTC
TRBV3-1,TRBD1,TRBJ2-5,many,CASSRNRGRETQYF,TGTGCCAGCAGCCGAAACAGGGGACGGGAGACCCAGTACTTC
TRBV4-1,TRBD1,TRBJ1-2,.,CASSHPGQGGGYTF,TGCGCCAGCAGCCACCCGGGACAGGGGGGCGGCTACACCTTC
TRBV20-1,.,TRBJ1-5,.,CSARDTTRGNQPQHF,TGCAGTGCTAGAGACACTACCAGGGGCAATCAGCCCCAGCATTTT
TRBV12-3/TRBV12-4,.,TRBJ2-4,few,CASSLAGFGTKNIQYF,TGTGCCAGCAGTTTAGCTGGTTTCGGGACCAAAAACATTCAGTACTTC
TRBV2,TRBD1,TRBJ2-1,.,CASRSGGNEQFF,TGTGCCAGCCGTTCAGGGGGCAATGAGCAGTTCTTC
TRBV7-2,.,TRBJ2-3,many,CASSLSRDTQYF,TGTGCCAGCAGCTTATCCAGAGATACGCAGTATTTT
TRBV7-9,TRBD1,TRBJ2-5,many,CASSLVAGTGLQETQYF,TGTGCCAGCAGCTTAGTAGCTGGGACAGGTCTACAAGAGACCCAGTACTTC
TRBV25-1,.,TRBJ2-3,many,CASSEGGRAGSDTQYF,TGTGCCAGCAGTGAAGGAGGCAGGGCAGGATCAGATACGCAGTATTTT
TRBV5-4,TRBD2,TRBJ2-5,many,CASSAGGQETQYF,TGTGCCAGCAGCGCGGGGGGGCAGGAGACCCAGTACTTC
TRBV28,.,TRBJ1-5,many,CASSSSLSNQPQHF,TGTGCCAGCAGTTCCAGCCTCAGCAATCAGCCCCAGCATTTT
TRBV7-2,.,TRBJ2-3,.,CASSLGLTSTDTQYF,TGTGCCAGCAGCTTAGGACTAACTAGCACAGATACGCAGTATTTT